The clone carrying this TCR beta chain was seen only once. Its antigen is currently unknown. Naive CD4+ cells were CD45RA-selected; the remaining cells were memory. Germline assignment: CDR1 SGHTA and CDR2 FQGNSA. The CDR3 is made up of 16 amino acids. The V gene lost 3 bases and the J gene lost 1 base, with 14 bases spanning the gap. This sample was taken from a study of shared clonotypes between healthy human individuals. Study results and caveats: As a rule, naive subsets had a larger estimated richness than memory subsets.

The data were produced by immunoSEQ multiplex PCR, yet TCRdb's version contains in-frame clones alone and is incomplete. The table shows about 330,000 clones, with around 67% occurring only once. The chain has TRBV7-2 and TRBJ2-3; the D gene could be TRBD1 or TRBD2 (5 bases each). The source material was memory CD4+ T cells sorted from blood. Subset in this sample: CD45RA-negative fraction. The receptor comes from a young man in good health. CDR3 bases: TGTGCCAGCAGCTTTTTTTCCGGGGCGGGCACAGATACGCAGTATTTT. Translated, it gives CASSFFSGAGTDTQYF.